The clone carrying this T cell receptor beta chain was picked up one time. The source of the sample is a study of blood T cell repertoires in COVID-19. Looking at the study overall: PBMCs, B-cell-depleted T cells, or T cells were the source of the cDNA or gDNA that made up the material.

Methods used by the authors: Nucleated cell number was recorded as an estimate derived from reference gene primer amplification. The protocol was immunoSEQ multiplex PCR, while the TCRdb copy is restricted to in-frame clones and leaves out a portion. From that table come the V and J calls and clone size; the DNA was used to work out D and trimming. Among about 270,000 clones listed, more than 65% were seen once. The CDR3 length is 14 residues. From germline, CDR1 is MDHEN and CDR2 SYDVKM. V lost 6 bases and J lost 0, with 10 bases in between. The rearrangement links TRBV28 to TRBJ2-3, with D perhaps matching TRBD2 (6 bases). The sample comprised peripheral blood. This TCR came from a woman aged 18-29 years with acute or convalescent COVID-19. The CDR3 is CASSRTSSTDTQYF. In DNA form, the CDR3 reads TGTGCCAGCAGCCGTACTAGCAGCACAGATACGCAGTATTTT.